Below, one TCR beta chain is given with its context. The antigen remains unidentified. The sample is drawn from a study of T cell repertoires in cytomegalovirus infection. About the study: Both a matching HLA type and CMV infection were indicated by public TCR beta signatures.

TCRdb passed the reads through MiXCR, listing each CDR3 protein once. This table holds 450,000 to 600,000 distinct CDR3 sequences, about 11% found once. Broader study findings: Ex vivo, HLA-C-restricted CMV-specific TCR beta clonotypes prevailed over the rest of the response. Summed frequency of shared TCR beta families picked out CMV carriers who also had the relevant HLA.

V lost 3 bases to trimming and J lost 4 bases; unmatched junction nucleotides: 13. CDR3 length: 16 amino acids. Germline V gene lookup returns CDR1 SGHTS and CDR2 YDEGEE. The sample taken for sequencing was PBMCs. This TCR came from a human donor in good health (CMV status not recorded). Some clones in this sample may be carry-over from other donors' samples. This chain uses TRBV5-8 with TRBJ2-7, with 7 bases aligning to TRBD1. This CDR3 reads CASSSRQGPLRYEQYF. As DNA, the CDR3 is TGTGCCAGCAGCTCCAGACAGGGCCCTTTACGATACGAGCAGTACTTC.